This T cell receptor (beta chain) was obtained from a study of blood T cell repertoires in COVID-19. The data were produced by immunoSEQ multiplex PCR, yet TCRdb's version contains in-frame clones alone and is incomplete. The sample consists of fewer than 250,000 clones, approximately 84% of them appearing once. CDR3 length: 17 residues. V lost 2 bases and J lost 4; bases outside the gene matches: 10. Germline CDR1 is ENHRY and CDR2 is SYGVKD. The V and J genes are TRBV10-3 and TRBJ2-5; 10 nucleotides match TRBD1. This sequence originates from a woman in her 30s who had recovered from COVID-19. Input material: PBMCs or T cells enriched from blood (not recorded which). CDR3 in DNA: TGTGCCATCAGTGAGCCTTACCGACAGGGGGCTCGAGAGACCCAGTACTTC. Protein: CAISEPYRQGARETQYF.